This T cell receptor (beta chain) was retrieved from a study of regulatory T cells in long-lasting Graves disease. Comment on this clonotype: Its target is unknown. A much bigger clone sits one base away, suggesting this may be a read error.

Overall study results and limits: Blood alone, not thyroid tissue, was studied. Persistent disease showed a preference for TRBV28, TRBJ1-2 and TRBJ2-5.

Trimming shortened V by 1 base and J by 7 bases, and 22 bases separated the two germline ends. This CDR3 is built from 17 residues. Germline values: CDR1 MNHNS, CDR2 SASEGT. As for time point: newly diagnosed GD, antithyroid drugs for less than 3 months. Extracted RNA from PBMCs served as the source of the TCR library. Construction of the TCR beta libraries employed iRepertoire HTBI primers in conjunction with Arm-PCR of CDR3 regions. Via MiXCR, TCRdb re-called the multiplex PCR reads, giving one row per CDR3 protein. The sample includes hundreds of thousands of distinct CDR3 sequences, 16% of them seen just once. The sample was also linked to a second study, of T cells in Graves' hyperthyroidism and ophthalmopathy. According to that study: Diagnosis of hyperthyroidism was new in patients aged 18 to 65, and its duration was under 2 months.

This sample comprised peripheral blood mononuclear cells (PBMCs), obtained at new diagnosis, from a patient treated with antithyroid drugs. The receptor comes from a woman aged 30 to 39 with Graves disease. The chain couples TRBV6-1 to TRBJ1-2; possibly TRBD1 for D (6 bases). The CDR3 region has the DNA TGTGCCAGCAGTGAAGTGGGGGCCAGGGCGATCCGAGGTGGCTACACCTTC. It specifies CASSEVGARAIRGGYTF.